This T cell receptor beta chain was recorded in a study of technical replicates of blood from a few donors. Deletions cut 4 bases from V and 1 base from J, with 14 bases between. This CDR3 has 17 residues. Germline assignment: CDR1 SEHNR and CDR2 FQNEAQ (reference sequence). Sequenced by immunoSEQ multiplex PCR; TCRdb stores in-frame clones only, minus some. The repertoire holds about 69,000 clones, with 80% to 90% as singletons. This chain joins TRBV7-9 and TRBJ2-6, with D perhaps matching TRBD2 (6 bases). This sequence was found in a human donor in good health. Some clones in this sample may be carry-over from other donors' samples. Sequenced input: PBMCs. The chain's CDR3 is CASSSPTGTSGANVLTF. The DNA of the CDR3 is TGTGCCAGCAGCTCACCGACCGGGACTTCTGGGGCCAACGTCCTGACTTTC.